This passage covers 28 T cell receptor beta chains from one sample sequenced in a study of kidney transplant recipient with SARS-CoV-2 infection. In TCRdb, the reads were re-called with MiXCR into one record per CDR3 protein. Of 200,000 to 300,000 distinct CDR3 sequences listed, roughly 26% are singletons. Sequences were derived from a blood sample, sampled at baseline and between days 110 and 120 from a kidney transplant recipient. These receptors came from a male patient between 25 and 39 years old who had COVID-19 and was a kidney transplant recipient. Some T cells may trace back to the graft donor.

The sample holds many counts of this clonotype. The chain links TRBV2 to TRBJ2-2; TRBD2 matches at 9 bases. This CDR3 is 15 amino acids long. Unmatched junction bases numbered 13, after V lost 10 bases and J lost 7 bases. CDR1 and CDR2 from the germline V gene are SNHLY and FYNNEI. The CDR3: CATTRSGSSIGELFF. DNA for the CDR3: TGTGCCACCACGCGTAGCGGGAGTTCGATCGGGGAGCTGTTTTTT.

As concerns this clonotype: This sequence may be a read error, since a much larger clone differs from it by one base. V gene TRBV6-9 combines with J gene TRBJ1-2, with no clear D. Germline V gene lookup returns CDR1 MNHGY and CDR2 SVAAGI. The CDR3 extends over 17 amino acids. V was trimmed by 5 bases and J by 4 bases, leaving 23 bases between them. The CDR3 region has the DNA TGTGCCAGCAGTCATAATAGGCCTTACGGAAGGACCTATGGCTACACCTTC. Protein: CASSHNRPYGRTYGYTF.

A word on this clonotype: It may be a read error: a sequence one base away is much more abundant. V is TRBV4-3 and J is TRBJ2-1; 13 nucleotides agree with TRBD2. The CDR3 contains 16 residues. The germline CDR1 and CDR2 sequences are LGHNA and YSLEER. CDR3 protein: CTSSQEGLAGYNEQFF. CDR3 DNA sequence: TGCACCAGCAGCCAAGAGGGACTAGCGGGGTACAATGAGCAGTTCTTC.

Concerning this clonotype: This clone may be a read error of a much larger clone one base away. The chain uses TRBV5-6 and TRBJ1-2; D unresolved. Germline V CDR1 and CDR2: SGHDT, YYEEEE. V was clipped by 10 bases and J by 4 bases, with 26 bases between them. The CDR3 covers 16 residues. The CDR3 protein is CAGVTGNSRKTYGYTF. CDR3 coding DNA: TGTGCCGGCGTTACTGGCAATAGTCGAAAGACCTATGGCTACACCTTC.

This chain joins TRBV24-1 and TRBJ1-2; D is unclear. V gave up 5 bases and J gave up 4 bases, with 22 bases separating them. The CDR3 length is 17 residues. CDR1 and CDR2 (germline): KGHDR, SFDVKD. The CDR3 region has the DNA TGTGCCACCAGTGCTACATTTAGTACCAGAAAGACCTATGGCTACACCTTC. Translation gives CATSATFSTRKTYGYTF.

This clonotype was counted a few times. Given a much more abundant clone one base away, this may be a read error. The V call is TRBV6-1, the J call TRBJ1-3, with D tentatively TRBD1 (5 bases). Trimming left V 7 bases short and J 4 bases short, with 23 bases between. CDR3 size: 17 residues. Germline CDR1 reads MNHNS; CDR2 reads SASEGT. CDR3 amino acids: CASKAGRGSTPGNTIYF. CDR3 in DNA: TGTGCCAGCAAAGCGGGACGGGGCTCCACTCCCGGAAACACCATATATTTT.

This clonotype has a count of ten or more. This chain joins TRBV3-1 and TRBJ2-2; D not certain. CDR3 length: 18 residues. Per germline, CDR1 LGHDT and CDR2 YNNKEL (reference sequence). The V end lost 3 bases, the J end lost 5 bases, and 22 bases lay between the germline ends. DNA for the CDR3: TGTGCCAGCAGCCACGCAAATCCCATTTCAGGCTTGACCGGGGAGCTGTTTTTT. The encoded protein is CASSHANPISGLTGELFF.

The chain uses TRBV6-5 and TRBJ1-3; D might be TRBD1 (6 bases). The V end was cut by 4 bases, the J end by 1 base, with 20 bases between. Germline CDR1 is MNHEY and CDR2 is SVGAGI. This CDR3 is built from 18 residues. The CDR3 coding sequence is TGTGCCAGCAGTTCTGTTTTAAGGGGGGGATCTTCTGGAAACACCATATATTTT. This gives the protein CASSSVLRGGSSGNTIYF.

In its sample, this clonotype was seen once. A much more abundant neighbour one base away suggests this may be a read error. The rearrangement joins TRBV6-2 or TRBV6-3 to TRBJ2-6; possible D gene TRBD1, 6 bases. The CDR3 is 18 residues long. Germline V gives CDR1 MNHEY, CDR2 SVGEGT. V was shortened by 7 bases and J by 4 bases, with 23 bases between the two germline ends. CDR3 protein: CASNSWTAKLVGANVLTF. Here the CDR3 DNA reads TGTGCCAGCAATAGCTGGACAGCCAAGCTAGTAGGGGCCAACGTCCTGACTTTC.

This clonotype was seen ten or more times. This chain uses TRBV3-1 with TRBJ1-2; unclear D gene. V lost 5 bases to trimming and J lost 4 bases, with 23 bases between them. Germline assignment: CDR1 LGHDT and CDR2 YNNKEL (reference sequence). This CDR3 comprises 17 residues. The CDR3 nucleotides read TGTGCCAGCAGCTGGTTTTCCACCCTTCGAAAGACCTATGGCTACACCTTC. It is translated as CASSWFSTLRKTYGYTF.

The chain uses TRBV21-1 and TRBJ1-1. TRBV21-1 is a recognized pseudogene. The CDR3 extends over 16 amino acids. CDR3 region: CASSKKGTEEDTEAFF. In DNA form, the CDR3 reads TGTGCCAGCAGCAAAAAAGGGACTGAAGAGGACACTGAAGCTTTCTTT.

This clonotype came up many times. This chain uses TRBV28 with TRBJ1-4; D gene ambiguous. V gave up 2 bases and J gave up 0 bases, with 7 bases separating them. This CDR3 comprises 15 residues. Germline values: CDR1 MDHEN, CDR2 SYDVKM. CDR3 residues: CASSLTAATNEKLFF. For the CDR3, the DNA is TGTGCCAGCAGTTTAACGGCTGCAACTAATGAAAAACTGTTTTTT.

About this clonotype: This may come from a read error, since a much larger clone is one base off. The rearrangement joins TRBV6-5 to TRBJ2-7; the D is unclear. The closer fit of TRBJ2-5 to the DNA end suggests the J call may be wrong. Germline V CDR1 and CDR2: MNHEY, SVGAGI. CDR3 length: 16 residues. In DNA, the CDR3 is TGTGCCAGCGGTTACGGTCCCGCAGTCGGCCGAGAGACCCAGTACTTC. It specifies CASGYGPAVGRETQYF.

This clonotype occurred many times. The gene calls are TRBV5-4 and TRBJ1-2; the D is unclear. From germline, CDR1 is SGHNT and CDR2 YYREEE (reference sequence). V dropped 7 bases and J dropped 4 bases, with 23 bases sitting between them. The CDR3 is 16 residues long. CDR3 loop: CASVNHVPGKTYGYTF. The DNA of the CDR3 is TGTGCCAGCGTAAATCACGTACCAGGAAAGACCTATGGCTACACCTTC.

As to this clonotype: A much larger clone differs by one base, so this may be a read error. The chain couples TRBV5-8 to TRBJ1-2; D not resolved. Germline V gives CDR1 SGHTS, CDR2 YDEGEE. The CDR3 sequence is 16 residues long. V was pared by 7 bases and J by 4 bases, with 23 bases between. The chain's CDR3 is CASWKDHPRKSYGYTF. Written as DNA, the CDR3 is TGTGCCAGCTGGAAAGATCATCCACGAAAGTCCTATGGCTACACCTTC.

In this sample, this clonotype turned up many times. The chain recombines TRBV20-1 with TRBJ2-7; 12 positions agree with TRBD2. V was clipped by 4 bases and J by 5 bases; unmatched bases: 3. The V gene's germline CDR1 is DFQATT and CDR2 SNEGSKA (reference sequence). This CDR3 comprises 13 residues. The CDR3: CSATSGRADEQYF. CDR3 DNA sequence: TGCAGTGCTACTAGCGGGAGGGCCGACGAGCAGTACTTC.

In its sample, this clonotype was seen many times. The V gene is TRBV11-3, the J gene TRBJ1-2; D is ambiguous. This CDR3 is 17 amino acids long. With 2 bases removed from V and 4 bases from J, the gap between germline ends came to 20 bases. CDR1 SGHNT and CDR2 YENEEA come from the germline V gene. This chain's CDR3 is CASSLPFDLGKTYGYTF. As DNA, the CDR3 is TGTGCCAGCAGCTTACCCTTCGATCTCGGAAAGACCTATGGCTACACCTTC.

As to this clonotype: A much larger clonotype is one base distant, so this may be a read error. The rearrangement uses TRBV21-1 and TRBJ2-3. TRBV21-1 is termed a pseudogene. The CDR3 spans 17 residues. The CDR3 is CANRYNVATVMQDTQYF. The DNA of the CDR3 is TGTGCCAACAGGTATAACGTAGCTACAGTCATGCAAGATACGCAGTATTTT.

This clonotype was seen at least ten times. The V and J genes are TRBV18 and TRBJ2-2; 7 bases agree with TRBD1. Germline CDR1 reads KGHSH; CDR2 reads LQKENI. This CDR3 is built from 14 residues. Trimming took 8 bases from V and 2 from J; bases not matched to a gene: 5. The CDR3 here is CASPGTVNTGELFF. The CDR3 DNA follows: TGTGCCAGCCCCGGGACAGTAAACACCGGGGAGCTGTTTTTT.

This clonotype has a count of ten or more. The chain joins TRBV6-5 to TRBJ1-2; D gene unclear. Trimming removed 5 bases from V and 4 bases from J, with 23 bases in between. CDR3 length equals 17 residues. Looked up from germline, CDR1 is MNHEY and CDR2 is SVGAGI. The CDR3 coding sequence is TGTGCCAGCAGTCCTGCGCCGGAATGTAGAAAGACCTATGGCTACACCTTC. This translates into CASSPAPECRKTYGYTF.

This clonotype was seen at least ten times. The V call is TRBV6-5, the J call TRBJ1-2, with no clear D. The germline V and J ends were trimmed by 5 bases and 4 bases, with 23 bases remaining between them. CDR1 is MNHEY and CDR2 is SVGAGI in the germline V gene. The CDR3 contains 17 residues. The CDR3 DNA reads TGTGCCAGCAGTATATGGTTCTCTATGCGAAAGACCTATGGCTACACCTTC. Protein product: CASSIWFSMRKTYGYTF.

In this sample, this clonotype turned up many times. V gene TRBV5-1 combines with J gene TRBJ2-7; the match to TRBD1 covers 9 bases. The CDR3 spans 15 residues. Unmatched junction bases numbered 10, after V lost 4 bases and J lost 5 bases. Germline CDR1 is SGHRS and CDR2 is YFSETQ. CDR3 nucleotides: TGCGCCAGCAGCCCGCCGGGACAGGGAAGCGACGAGCAGTACTTC. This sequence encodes CASSPPGQGSDEQYF.

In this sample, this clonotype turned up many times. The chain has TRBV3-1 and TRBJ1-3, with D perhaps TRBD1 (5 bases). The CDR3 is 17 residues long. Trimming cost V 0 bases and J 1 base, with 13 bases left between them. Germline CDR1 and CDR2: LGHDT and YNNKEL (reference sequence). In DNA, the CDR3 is TGTGCCAGCAGCCAAGATCACAGGCAGGGATCTGGAAACACCATATATTTT. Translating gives CASSQDHRQGSGNTIYF.

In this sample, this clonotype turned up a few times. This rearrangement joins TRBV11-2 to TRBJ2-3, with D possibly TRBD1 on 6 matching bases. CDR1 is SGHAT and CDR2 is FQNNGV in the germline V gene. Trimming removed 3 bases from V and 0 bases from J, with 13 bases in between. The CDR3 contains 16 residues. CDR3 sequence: CASSLGAVSSTDTQYF. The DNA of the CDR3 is TGTGCCAGCAGCTTGGGGGCTGTATCTAGCACAGATACGCAGTATTTT.

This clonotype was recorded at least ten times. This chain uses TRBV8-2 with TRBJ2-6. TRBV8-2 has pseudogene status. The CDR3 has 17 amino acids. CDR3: CGRLFRITQSRANVLTF. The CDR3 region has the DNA TGTGGCAGGCTGTTTAGGATAACACAAAGTCGGGCCAACGTCCTGACTTTC.

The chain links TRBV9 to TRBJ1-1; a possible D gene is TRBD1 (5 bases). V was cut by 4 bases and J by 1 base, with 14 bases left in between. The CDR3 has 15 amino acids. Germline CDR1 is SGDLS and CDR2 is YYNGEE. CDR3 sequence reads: CASSPRGGGNTEAFF. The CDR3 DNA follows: TGTGCCAGCAGCCCCCGCGGGGGGGGGAACACTGAAGCTTTCTTT.

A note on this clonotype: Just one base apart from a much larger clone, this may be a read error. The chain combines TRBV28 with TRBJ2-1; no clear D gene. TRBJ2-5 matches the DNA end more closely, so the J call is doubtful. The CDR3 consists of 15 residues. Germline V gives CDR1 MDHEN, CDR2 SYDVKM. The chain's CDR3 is CASSSLAILLETQYF. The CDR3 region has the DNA TGTGCCAGCAGTTCACTTGCCATACTTTTAGAGACCCAGTACTTC.

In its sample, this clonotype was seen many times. The CDR3 nucleotides read TGTGCCAGCAGCAGTGCCACTAAGGCTGGAAAGACCTATGGCTACACCTTC. Its translation: CASSSATKAGKTYGYTF. The V gene is TRBV11-1, the J gene TRBJ1-2; D gene unclear. Germline lookup yields CDR1 SGHAT and CDR2 FQDESV (reference sequence). The CDR3 is 17 residues long. V lost 5 bases and J lost 4, with 23 bases in between.